These 17 T cell receptor beta chains were sequenced from one sample in a study of T-cell memory formation after mild COVID-19. In TCRdb, the 5' RACE reads were re-called with MiXCR into one record per CDR3 protein. Here the sample spans roughly 560,000 distinct CDR3 sequences, around 20% being singletons. The sample comprised PBMCs or a T cell subset sorted from them (not recorded which). The source of these receptors is an adult woman who had mild COVID-19 (a few samples of this study predate the infection). Cell type and time point are not known.

This chain joins TRBV5-1 and TRBJ2-2; D unresolved. Trimming removed 6 bases at V and 8 bases at J, with 14 bases between. The V gene's germline CDR1 is SGHRS and CDR2 YFSETQ. This CDR3 contains 13 residues. The CDR3 bases are TGCGCCAGCAAGGCTCTCGGTTGGGGGGAGCTGTTTTTT. Translated, it gives CASKALGWGELFF.

The chain combines TRBV7-2 with TRBJ2-1, with 9 bases fitting TRBD1. The CDR3 consists of 15 residues. J was trimmed by 8 bases and V by 5 bases; bases with no gene match: 10. In germline, CDR1 is SGHTA, CDR2 FQGNSA. The CDR3 loop reads CASSNSGQGSDEQFF. CDR3 nucleotides: TGTGCCAGCAGCAACTCCGGACAGGGGTCGGATGAGCAGTTCTTC.

This clonotype has a count of ten or more. The gene calls are TRBV11-3 and TRBJ2-1; 9 nucleotides agree with TRBD1. The CDR3 totals 15 residues. Germline CDR1 SGHNT, CDR2 YENEEA. Trimming removed 3 bases from V and 5 bases from J; junction bases left unmatched: 5. DNA of the CDR3: TGTGCCAGCAGCTTGGGACAGGGCAGCAACAATGAGCAGTTCTTC. Protein sequence: CASSLGQGSNNEQFF.

V and J are TRBV5-1 and TRBJ1-5, with TRBD1 as a possible D gene (5 bases). The CDR3 contains 15 residues. V was trimmed by 0 bases and J by 4 bases, leaving 11 bases between them. Germline-derived CDR1 and CDR2 are SGHRS and YFSETQ. DNA for the CDR3: TGCGCCAGCAGCTTGGTGGGGGAGACGAATCAGCCCCAGCATTTT. This encodes CASSLVGETNQPQHF.

This clonotype has at least ten counts. The rearrangement links TRBV29-1 to TRBJ2-3; 9 bases map to TRBD1. V dropped 5 bases and J dropped 4; count of bases not matched to a gene: 4. Germline lookup yields CDR1 SQVTM and CDR2 ANQGSEA. The CDR3 is 13 amino acids. CDR3 region: CSVPHRGPDTQYF. CDR3 in DNA: TGCAGCGTTCCGCACAGGGGGCCAGATACGCAGTATTTT.

The rearrangement joins TRBV27 to TRBJ1-2; the match to TRBD1 covers 9 bases. CDR1 and CDR2 (germline): MNHEY, SMNVEV (reference sequence). Trimming cost V 6 bases and J 8 bases; bases outside gene matches: 13. The CDR3 loop spans 15 amino acids. The CDR3 is CASRPTGGAFEGYTF. The CDR3 DNA is TGTGCCAGCAGACCTACAGGGGGCGCTTTTGAAGGCTACACCTTC.

V and J are TRBV4-3 and TRBJ2-3, with 7 bases matching TRBD2. The CDR3 extends over 15 amino acids. Germline trimming cut 1 base from V and 7 bases from J; bases unmatched to any gene: 8. Germline V gives CDR1 LGHNA, CDR2 YSLEER. The CDR3 coding sequence is TGCGCCAGCAGCCAAGGGGGAGGGGAAGCAAATACGCAGTATTTT. Translated: CASSQGGGEANTQYF.

The rearrangement links TRBV5-1 to TRBJ2-2; tentatively, D is TRBD1 or TRBD2 (6 bases each). The CDR3 is 16 residues long. Germline lookup yields CDR1 SGHRS and CDR2 YFSETQ. The ends were cut back, 0 bases at V and 7 bases at J, with 16 bases in the middle. The CDR3 DNA follows: TGCGCCAGCAGCTTGGAAGGGGGACTTACCTTCGGGGAGCTGTTTTTT. Its translation is CASSLEGGLTFGELFF.

CDR3 DNA: TGTGCCAGCAGCGTAGGGGCATCCGGGACAGGGGGCTCTGGCTACACCTTC. Its translation is CASSVGASGTGGSGYTF. V and J are TRBV9 and TRBJ1-2; TRBD1 agrees at 12 bases. This CDR3 has 17 residues. J gave up 7 bases and V 0 bases, and 10 bases lay outside the gene matches. Germline V gene lookup returns CDR1 SGDLS and CDR2 YYNGEE.

This clonotype is judged medium-sized. V gene TRBV18 combines with J gene TRBJ2-7; D is possibly TRBD1 (5 bases). Germline assignment: CDR1 KGHSH and CDR2 LQKENI. V lost 8 bases, J lost 4 bases, and 9 bases lay in between. The CDR3 is made up of 11 amino acids. CDR3 protein: CASSPGYEQYF. The CDR3 DNA follows: TGTGCCAGCAGCCCAGGGTACGAGCAGTACTTC.

This clonotype has a handful of counts. The chain couples TRBV30 to TRBJ2-2; no reliable D call. V shed 2 bases and J shed 3 bases, with 10 bases lying between them. From germline, CDR1 is GTSNPN and CDR2 SVGIG (reference sequence). The CDR3 runs 14 residues. The CDR3, as DNA: TGTGCCTGGAGTCCCTACATCGACACCGGGGAGCTGTTTTTT. This gives the protein CAWSPYIDTGELFF.

V and J are TRBV2 and TRBJ1-1, with a weak D call TRBD1 (6 bases). Germline V gene sequence: CDR1 SNHLY, CDR2 FYNNEI. V was clipped by 11 bases and J by 1 base, with 11 bases between them. CDR3 length equals 12 residues. The CDR3 loop is CAGKGGNTEAFF. In DNA, the CDR3 is TGTGCCGGAAAAGGGGGGAACACTGAAGCTTTCTTT.

This clonotype was found a few times. The rearrangement links TRBV29-1 to TRBJ2-5, with D unresolved. Germline assignment: CDR1 SQVTM and CDR2 ANQGSEA. V dropped 0 bases and J dropped 2 bases, with 7 bases sitting between them. The CDR3 runs to 13 residues. The CDR3 coding sequence is TGCAGCGTTGAAGATGAACTGCAAGAGACCCAGTACTTC. Its translation is CSVEDELQETQYF.

This clonotype was seen a few times. V and J are TRBV7-2 and TRBJ2-7; D possibly corresponds to TRBD2 (5 bases). Trimming took 8 bases from V and 3 from J, leaving 26 bases between them. Germline loops: CDR1 SGHTA, CDR2 FQGNSA. The CDR3 consists of 17 residues. As DNA, the CDR3 is TGTGCCAGCCTTATTGGTCTGGCGGGCTCTATCTGCTACGAGCAGTACTTC. Translated: CASLIGLAGSICYEQYF. The entire variable domain, with the rest obtained from reference TRBV7-2 and TRBJ2-7, is as follows: GAGVSQSPSNKVTEKGKDVELRCDPISGHTALYWYRQSLGQGLEFLIYFQGNSAPDKSGLPSDRFSAERTGGSVSTLTIQRTQQEDSAVYLCASLIGLAGSICYEQYFGPGTRLTVT.

V and J are TRBV7-2 and TRBJ2-3; TRBD2 matches at 12 bases. The CDR3 extends over 16 amino acids. V lost 5 bases and J lost 4; bases outside the gene matches: 7. The germline CDR1 and CDR2 sequences are SGHTA and FQGNSA. The CDR3 bases are TGTGCCAGCAGCCCCCTGGGACTAGCGGGCGCAGATACGCAGTATTTT. This encodes CASSPLGLAGADTQYF.

The gene calls are TRBV7-9 and TRBJ2-1; 10 bases fit TRBD2. Looked up from germline, CDR1 is SEHNR and CDR2 is FQNEAQ (reference sequence). Unmatched junction bases numbered 6, after V lost 6 bases and J lost 7 bases. The CDR3 extends over 14 amino acids. CDR3 nucleotide sequence: TGTGCCAGCAGGGTAGGAGCGGGAGGGAATGAGCAGTTCTTC. The encoded protein is CASRVGAGGNEQFF.

This chain connects TRBV2 to TRBJ2-5, with D unclear. Trimming removed 0 bases from V and 0 bases from J, with 17 bases in between. This CDR3 has 18 residues. Looked up from germline, CDR1 is SNHLY and CDR2 is FYNNEI. As DNA, the CDR3 is TGTGCCAGCAGTGAAGCTATCAGATGGGCCAGATACCAAGAGACCCAGTACTTC. Amino acids: CASSEAIRWARYQETQYF. Full variable domain (missing parts from reference TRBV2 and TRBJ2-5): EPEVTQTPSHQVTQMGQEVILRCVPISNHLYFYWYRQILGQKVEFLVSFYNNEISEKSEIFDDQFSVERPDGSNFTLKIRSTKLEDSAMYFCASSEAIRWARYQETQYFGPGTRLLVL.